This T cell receptor (beta chain) emerged from a study of glioma-infiltrating T cells. Study-wide background: Sequencing aimed for about 4.5- to 11-fold coverage of about a million peripheral T cells. Overall study results and limits: Gliomas, especially low-grade, showed above-expected tissue-blood divergence; non-neoplastic patients showed below. Patients with low tissue-blood divergence carried a signature set of shared blood CDR3 motifs.

V gave up 0 bases and J gave up 4 bases, with 18 bases separating them. This CDR3 has 16 residues. Per the germline V gene, CDR1 is DFQATT and CDR2 is SNEGSKA (reference sequence). TCR alpha and beta CDR3 regions were amplified from RNA using iRepertoire nested multiplex PCR. For one-step reverse transcription and amplification, 100-400 ng of tissue mRNA or PBMC total RNA was used. TCRdb processed the multiplex PCR reads anew with MiXCR; each CDR3 protein has one entry. The top ten hold around 12% of the sample, which has about 410,000 distinct CDR3 sequences, roughly two fifths seen once. To note about this clonotype: Its antigen is unknown.

This clonotype originated in a human donor with low-grade glioma or glioblastoma, undergoing nonglioma brain surgery, or in good health (not recorded which). The sample was glioma tissue, nonneoplastic brain tissue, or PBMCs (not recorded which). J is TRBJ2-5 and V is TRBV20-1; D may match TRBD1 or TRBD2 (6 bases each). CDR3 sequence reads: CSAREWDKGRIETQYF. As DNA, the CDR3 is TGCAGTGCTAGAGAGTGGGACAAGGGGAGGATAGAGACCCAGTACTTC.